A selection of T cell receptor beta chains follows, all from one sample in a study of post-analysis software for immune sequencing data. From the PCR reads, TCRdb called clonotypes with MiXCR, one entry per CDR3 protein. Of hundreds of thousands of distinct CDR3 sequences listed, approximately 59% are singletons. The sequenced sample was blood. These receptors all come from a girl aged 2 to 10 with multiple sclerosis. Both conserved end residues are part of each CDR3. Each record gives: CDR3 length, J gene, clone size, V gene, D gene, CDR3 DNA, CDR3 protein. The D gene is left open where the match is weak. Clone size is stated in some rows and not others, as once, few, many or a class when expanded.

cdr3_length: 16
j_call: TRBJ2-1
clone_size: .
v_call: TRBV4-2
d_call: TRBD2
cdr3_nt: TGTGCCAGCAGCCAAGTTAGCGGGGAAAGGGCTAATGAGCAGTTCTTC
cdr3_aa: CASSQVSGERANEQFF

cdr3_length: 14
j_call: TRBJ2-2
clone_size: .
v_call: TRBV10-3
d_call: TRBD2
cdr3_nt: TGTGCCATCTCTGGCGGGAGGGGCACCGGGGAGCTGTTTTTT
cdr3_aa: CAISGGRGTGELFF

cdr3_length: 16
j_call: TRBJ2-3
clone_size: .
v_call: TRBV20-1
d_call: TRBD2
cdr3_nt: TGCAGTGCCCGGGGGGGATACAACGAGGGGACAGATACGCAGTATTTT
cdr3_aa: CSARGGYNEGTDTQYF

cdr3_length: 12
j_call: TRBJ2-5
clone_size: .
v_call: TRBV12-3/TRBV12-4
d_call: .
cdr3_nt: TGTGCCAGCAGTTTAGCCCAGGGACAACAGTACTTC
cdr3_aa: CASSLAQGQQYF

cdr3_length: 15
j_call: TRBJ2-1
clone_size: .
v_call: TRBV3-1
d_call: TRBD2
cdr3_nt: TGTGCCAGCAGCCAAGTGATAGCGGGGGGCAATGAGCAGTTCTTC
cdr3_aa: CASSQVIAGGNEQFF

cdr3_length: 14
j_call: TRBJ2-1
clone_size: .
v_call: TRBV29-1
d_call: .
cdr3_nt: TGCAGCGTACACCGGGACGGCTCCTACAATGAGCAGTTCTTC
cdr3_aa: CSVHRDGSYNEQFF

cdr3_length: 16
j_call: TRBJ2-7
clone_size: once
v_call: TRBV4-1
d_call: TRBD2
cdr3_nt: TGCGCCAGCAGCCAAGGGTTGGGCGGGAGAACCTACGAGCAGTACTTC
cdr3_aa: CASSQGLGGRTYEQYF

cdr3_length: 17
j_call: TRBJ2-4
clone_size: .
v_call: TRBV29-1
d_call: TRBD2
cdr3_nt: TGCAGCGTTGAATTCGGTAGCGGGAGCTTTTCCAAAAACATTCAGTACTTC
cdr3_aa: CSVEFGSGSFSKNIQYF

cdr3_length: 14
j_call: TRBJ2-7
clone_size: .
v_call: TRBV10-1
d_call: .
cdr3_nt: TGCGCCAGCAGTGAGTCCGGTACCTCCTACGAGCAGTACTTC
cdr3_aa: CASSESGTSYEQYF

cdr3_length: 15
j_call: TRBJ2-7
clone_size: .
v_call: TRBV12-3/TRBV12-4
d_call: TRBD1
cdr3_nt: TGTGCCAGCAGGCCGACAGGGACCCACTACTACGAGCAGTACTTC
cdr3_aa: CASRPTGTHYYEQYF

cdr3_length: 16
j_call: TRBJ2-1
clone_size: .
v_call: TRBV2
d_call: TRBD2
cdr3_nt: TGTGCCAGCACCTTACTAACTAGCGGGAGAACGAATGAGCAGTTCTTC
cdr3_aa: CASTLLTSGRTNEQFF

cdr3_length: 13
j_call: TRBJ2-1
clone_size: .
v_call: TRBV6-1
d_call: TRBD2
cdr3_nt: TGTGCCAGCACAAAGCGGGGGTACAATGAGCAGTTCTTC
cdr3_aa: CASTKRGYNEQFF

cdr3_length: 16
j_call: TRBJ2-1
clone_size: .
v_call: TRBV7-2
d_call: TRBD1
cdr3_nt: TGTACCAGCAGCCCAATCGGACAGGTGGCTTATGGTGAGCAGTTCTTC
cdr3_aa: CTSSPIGQVAYGEQFF

cdr3_length: 17
j_call: TRBJ2-7
clone_size: .
v_call: TRBV18
d_call: .
cdr3_nt: TGTGCCAGCTCACCATATGGTTTGGCAGGGACGAGGAACGAGCAGTACTTC
cdr3_aa: CASSPYGLAGTRNEQYF

cdr3_length: 14
j_call: TRBJ2-5
clone_size: few
v_call: TRBV29-1
d_call: TRBD2
cdr3_nt: TGCAGCGGTCGGACTAGCGGGGTGCAAGAGACCCAGTACTTC
cdr3_aa: CSGRTSGVQETQYF

cdr3_length: 18
j_call: TRBJ2-1
clone_size: .
v_call: TRBV20-1
d_call: TRBD2
cdr3_nt: TGCAGTGCTCGCGGGGGACTAGCGGGAGGCCCTGGGAACAATGAGCAGTTCTTC
cdr3_aa: CSARGGLAGGPGNNEQFF

cdr3_length: 15
j_call: TRBJ1-4
clone_size: .
v_call: TRBV15
d_call: TRBD1
cdr3_nt: TGTGCCACCAGCAGAGTCAGGGGGCCTAATGAAAAACTGTTTTTT
cdr3_aa: CATSRVRGPNEKLFF

cdr3_length: 12
j_call: TRBJ1-1
clone_size: few
v_call: TRBV29-1
d_call: TRBD1
cdr3_nt: TGCAGCGCGTGGACAGGGCACACTGAAGCTTTCTTT
cdr3_aa: CSAWTGHTEAFF

cdr3_length: 13
j_call: TRBJ2-5
clone_size: .
v_call: TRBV20-1
d_call: .
cdr3_nt: TGCAGTGCCCCTAGTCCCACCCAAGAGACCCAGTACTTC
cdr3_aa: CSAPSPTQETQYF

cdr3_length: 14
j_call: TRBJ2-7
clone_size: .
v_call: TRBV3-1
d_call: .
cdr3_nt: TGTGCCAGCAGCCCTCACGGGGGCCCCTACGAGCAGTACTTC
cdr3_aa: CASSPHGGPYEQYF

cdr3_length: 14
j_call: TRBJ2-7
clone_size: .
v_call: TRBV5-1
d_call: TRBD1
cdr3_nt: TGCGCCAGCAGCTTGGGTGACAGGGGAGACGAGCAGTACTTC
cdr3_aa: CASSLGDRGDEQYF

cdr3_length: 16
j_call: TRBJ2-1
clone_size: .
v_call: TRBV5-1
d_call: TRBD2
cdr3_nt: TGCGCCAGCAGCACTTCGACTAGCGGGGGTCACAATGAGCAGTTCTTC
cdr3_aa: CASSTSTSGGHNEQFF

cdr3_length: 16
j_call: TRBJ2-1
clone_size: .
v_call: TRBV4-1
d_call: TRBD1
cdr3_nt: TGCGCCAGCAGCCACTCGATATATTACAGGGGTGGTGAGCAGTTCTTC
cdr3_aa: CASSHSIYYRGGEQFF

cdr3_length: 16
j_call: TRBJ2-4
clone_size: .
v_call: TRBV4-2
d_call: .
cdr3_nt: TGTGCCAGCAGCCGGTCAGGGGAGGGGGCCAAAAACATTCAGTACTTC
cdr3_aa: CASSRSGEGAKNIQYF

cdr3_length: 16
j_call: TRBJ2-5
clone_size: .
v_call: TRBV20-1
d_call: TRBD1
cdr3_nt: TGCAGTGCTAGAGGAATCGACAGGGGGCCGAGAGAGACCCAGTACTTC
cdr3_aa: CSARGIDRGPRETQYF

cdr3_length: 14
j_call: TRBJ2-1
clone_size: few
v_call: TRBV20-1
d_call: TRBD2
cdr3_nt: TGCAGTGCTCGAGGCGGGAGGGCCAACGTTGAGCAGTTCTTC
cdr3_aa: CSARGGRANVEQFF

cdr3_length: 15
j_call: TRBJ2-3
clone_size: few
v_call: TRBV27
d_call: TRBD2
cdr3_nt: TGTGCCAGCAGTTTACTAGCGGGAGGCTTAGATACGCAGTATTTT
cdr3_aa: CASSLLAGGLDTQYF

cdr3_length: 15
j_call: TRBJ1-5
clone_size: few
v_call: TRBV5-1
d_call: .
cdr3_nt: TGCGCCAGCAGCTTGAGGGGTGATAGCAATCAGCCCCAGCATTTT
cdr3_aa: CASSLRGDSNQPQHF

cdr3_length: 13
j_call: TRBJ2-5
clone_size: .
v_call: TRBV6-2/TRBV6-3
d_call: TRBD2
cdr3_nt: TGTGCCAGCAGTCTAGCGGGGGATAGGACCCAGTACTTC
cdr3_aa: CASSLAGDRTQYF

cdr3_length: 12
j_call: TRBJ1-5
clone_size: .
v_call: TRBV10-3
d_call: .
cdr3_nt: TGTGCCATCAGTGAGAGGGGGGTGGTCCAGCATTTT
cdr3_aa: CAISERGVVQHF

cdr3_length: 16
j_call: TRBJ2-5
clone_size: few
v_call: TRBV3-1
d_call: TRBD2
cdr3_nt: TGTGCCAGCAGCCAAGGAGCGGGAGGAAACCAAGAGACCCAGTACTTC
cdr3_aa: CASSQGAGGNQETQYF

cdr3_length: 12
j_call: TRBJ2-3
clone_size: .
v_call: TRBV9
d_call: .
cdr3_nt: TGTGCCAGCAGCGCCCCCACGGGGGCACCGTATTTT
cdr3_aa: CASSAPTGAPYF

cdr3_length: 16
j_call: TRBJ2-7
clone_size: .
v_call: TRBV5-5
d_call: TRBD1
cdr3_nt: TGTGCCAGCAGTCCAACCGGGACAGGGAGCTCCTACGAGCAGTACTTC
cdr3_aa: CASSPTGTGSSYEQYF

cdr3_length: 16
j_call: TRBJ2-2
clone_size: .
v_call: TRBV10-3
d_call: .
cdr3_nt: TGTGCCATCAGTGTGTTGGTAGCGATTAACACCGGGGAGCTGTTTTTT
cdr3_aa: CAISVLVAINTGELFF

cdr3_length: 14
j_call: TRBJ1-1
clone_size: .
v_call: TRBV27
d_call: TRBD1
cdr3_nt: TGTGCCAGCATCCCAGGGGGGTCGAACACTGAAGCTTTCTTT
cdr3_aa: CASIPGGSNTEAFF

cdr3_length: 16
j_call: TRBJ2-5
clone_size: .
v_call: TRBV11-1
d_call: .
cdr3_nt: TGTGCCAGCAGCTCAACTCCGACTAAAAACCAAGAGACCCAGTACTTC
cdr3_aa: CASSSTPTKNQETQYF

cdr3_length: 15
j_call: TRBJ1-1
clone_size: .
v_call: TRBV7-2
d_call: .
cdr3_nt: TGTGCCAGCAGCTTAGTGCCAGGCTTGAACACTGAAGCTTTCTTT
cdr3_aa: CASSLVPGLNTEAFF

cdr3_length: 15
j_call: TRBJ2-1
clone_size: few
v_call: TRBV20-1
d_call: TRBD2
cdr3_nt: TGCAGTGCTAAGGCTAGACTAGCGGGGGGAAATGAGCAGTTCTTC
cdr3_aa: CSAKARLAGGNEQFF

cdr3_length: 14
j_call: TRBJ2-7
clone_size: .
v_call: TRBV20-1
d_call: TRBD2
cdr3_nt: TGCAGTGCTCCGCCTGGGGGACTAACGTACGAGCAGTACTTC
cdr3_aa: CSAPPGGLTYEQYF

cdr3_length: 14
j_call: TRBJ2-7
clone_size: .
v_call: TRBV5-1
d_call: .
cdr3_nt: TGCGCCAGCAGCTTGGCAGGAATGGGTCACGAGCAGTACTTC
cdr3_aa: CASSLAGMGHEQYF

cdr3_length: 14
j_call: TRBJ2-1
clone_size: .
v_call: TRBV20-1
d_call: TRBD2
cdr3_nt: TGCAGTGCTAGGGGGGGGACTAGCGGCAATGAGCAGTTCTTC
cdr3_aa: CSARGGTSGNEQFF